A selection of T cell receptor beta chains follows, all from one sample in a study of cytomegalovirus exposure and HLA in healthy donors. The table came from immunoSEQ multiplex PCR; TCRdb's copy has only in-frame clones and leaves some out. The table shows about 160,000 clones, with 77% occurring only once. Sequencing was performed on PBMCs. All receptors derive from a woman aged 40 to 50 in good health and CMV-seropositive. The CDR3 runs from the conserved cysteine through the conserved F or W. D genes are given only for firm matches. Rows may omit the clone size; those that give it use once, few, many or a size class.

>TRBJ1-2|TRBV5-4|NA|NA
TGTGCCAGCAGCCTGAAGGCGGCGACTCGTAACTATGGCTACACCTTC
CASSLKAATRNYGYTF
>TRBJ1-5|TRBV7-8|NA|TRBD1
TGTGCCAGCAGTTTACAGGGGGCTCAGCCCCAGCATTTT
CASSLQGAQPQHF
>TRBJ2-7|TRBV5-1|NA|TRBD2
TGCGCCAGCAGCCCCGACGGGACGGGGGGTCCCTACGAGCAGTACTTC
CASSPDGTGGPYEQYF
>TRBJ1-1|TRBV5-6|few|NA
TGTGCCAGCAGCGCCAGGGCGAACACTGAAGCTTTCTTT
CASSARANTEAFF
>TRBJ2-5|TRBV9|NA|NA
TGTGCCAGCGGTGGGGAGATAGGGGAGACCCAGTACTTC
CASGGEIGETQYF
>TRBJ2-3|TRBV18|NA|NA
TGTGCCAGCTCACCCACTAGCAACACAGATACGCAGTATTTT
CASSPTSNTDTQYF
>TRBJ1-1|TRBV6-4|few|NA
TGTGCCAGCAGTAGACAGAGGAACACTGAAGCTTTCTTT
CASSRQRNTEAFF
>TRBJ1-4|TRBV20-1|NA|NA
TGCAGTGTACCTTGGGGCGAAAAACTGTTTTTT
CSVPWGEKLFF
>TRBJ2-7|TRBV28|NA|NA
TGTGCCAGCAGTACAGGTTATCACGAGCAGTACTTC
CASSTGYHEQYF
>TRBJ2-3|TRBV5-6|NA|NA
TGTGCCAGCAGCTTATCAATAGGCACAGATACGCAGTATTTT
CASSLSIGTDTQYF
>TRBJ2-7|TRBV6-5|NA|TRBD2
TGTGCCAGCACCACGAGGCTAGCGGGAGTCTACGAGCAGTACTTC
CASTTRLAGVYEQYF
>TRBJ2-1|TRBV18|few|TRBD1
TGTGCCAGCTCACCGGGACAGGACAATGAGCAGTTCTTC
CASSPGQDNEQFF
>TRBJ2-3|TRBV7-9|NA|TRBD2
TGTGCCAGCAGCCCCTGGGGGGAGGGGACAGATACGCAGTATTTT
CASSPWGEGTDTQYF
>TRBJ2-4|TRBV5-6|NA|NA
TGTGCCAGCAGCTTGGAGGGGTTCCTAGCCAAAAACATTCAGTACTTC
CASSLEGFLAKNIQYF
>TRBJ1-1|TRBV5-4|NA|TRBD1
TGTGCCAGCAGACCGGGACAGGGAAATGGTGAAGCTTTCTTT
CASRPGQGNGEAFF
>TRBJ2-5|TRBV30|NA|TRBD1
TGTGCCTGGAGCGGTTTGGGACAGGTACAAGAGACCCAGTACTTC
CAWSGLGQVQETQYF
>TRBJ2-6|TRBV2|NA|TRBD1
TGTGCCAGCAGTCCTACAGGGGCTGGGGCCAACGTCCTGACTTTC
CASSPTGAGANVLTF
>TRBJ2-3|TRBV6-6|NA|NA
TGTGCCAGCAGTTTACGACAGAAGGATACGCAGTATTTT
CASSLRQKDTQYF
>TRBJ1-2|TRBV5-6|NA|TRBD1
TGTGCCAGCAGCTTGGGACAGGGGGCCTATGGCTACACCTTC
CASSLGQGAYGYTF
>TRBJ2-1|TRBV12-5|few|NA
TGTGCTAGTGGTTTGGTGGAGGGCAGGGCGTCCTACAATGAGCAGTTCTTC
CASGLVEGRASYNEQFF
>TRBJ1-6|TRBV30|NA|NA
TGTGCCTGGAGTGTAGGCAGGCTCCTCCGCAATTCACCCCTCCACTTT
CAWSVGRLLRNSPLHF
>TRBJ2-7|TRBV6-5|NA|NA
TGTGCCAGCAGTTACTCGAGTGCCCAGGGGTCCTACGAGCAGTACTTC
CASSYSSAQGSYEQYF
>TRBJ1-6|TRBV9|medium-sized|TRBD1
TGTGCCAGCAGCGTAGAGGGACAGAGAAATTCACCCCTCCACTTT
CASSVEGQRNSPLHF
>TRBJ2-5|TRBV5-4|NA|NA
TGTGCCAGCAGCTTGGCCGGGGGATCGCAAGAGACCCAGTACTTC
CASSLAGGSQETQYF
>TRBJ2-7|TRBV7-8|NA|TRBD1
TGTGCCAGCAGCTTTGGGACAGCCTACTACGAGCAGTACTTC
CASSFGTAYYEQYF
>TRBJ1-5|TRBV28|NA|NA
TGTGCCAGCAAGGCCCCGGGAGGGATGGGCAATCAGCCCCAGCATTTT
CASKAPGGMGNQPQHF
>TRBJ2-4|TRBV5-1|few|NA
TGCGCCAGCAGCCTGACAGGAAAGCGGGCCAAAAACATTCAGTACTTC
CASSLTGKRAKNIQYF
>TRBJ2-4|TRBV6-6|few|TRBD2
TGTGCCAGCAGTTACTCAGGACAAGTCGGGGGGAACATTCAGTACTTC
CASSYSGQVGGNIQYF
>TRBJ2-7|TRBV4-3|NA|NA
TGCGCCAGCAGCCAACTGGCGGCAGGGGCCTACGAGCAGTACTTC
CASSQLAAGAYEQYF
>TRBJ1-2|TRBV5-4|NA|TRBD1
TGTGCCAGCAGCTGGGAACAGGGGGCTGACTATGGCTACACCTTC
CASSWEQGADYGYTF
>TRBJ2-3|TRBV5-1|NA|TRBD2
TGCGCCAGCAGACTTGGGGGACTAGCGGGGGGATCAGATACGCAGTATTTT
CASRLGGLAGGSDTQYF
>TRBJ2-7|TRBV27|NA|NA
TGTGCCAGCAGTTTAAAGCCTAGCTCCTACGAGCAGTACTTC
CASSLKPSSYEQYF
>TRBJ2-3|TRBV6-5|NA|TRBD1
TGTGCCAGCAGTTCTAGGGGGCATAGAGATACGCAGTATTTT
CASSSRGHRDTQYF
>TRBJ2-5|TRBV23-1|NA|NA
TGCGCCAGCAGTCTCATTAGCGAGAGGGAGACCCAGTACTTC
CASSLISERETQYF
>TRBJ2-5|TRBV7-2|once|NA
TGTGCCAGCAGCCCCCGACAGAGTGGGGAGACCCAGTACTTC
CASSPRQSGETQYF
>TRBJ2-5|TRBV5-5|NA|NA
TGTGCCAGCAGCCCGGCTGGGACTTACAGTGTGGAGACCCAGTACTTC
CASSPAGTYSVETQYF
>TRBJ2-1|TRBV7-2|NA|TRBD1
TGTGCCAGCAGCTTCAAGGGGGCCAATGAGCAGTTCTTC
CASSFKGANEQFF
>TRBJ2-5|TRBV5-4|NA|TRBD2
TGTGCCAGCAGCCCCTCCCCCGGGACTAGTGAAGAGACCCAGTACTTC
CASSPSPGTSEETQYF
>TRBJ2-7|TRBV6-5|NA|TRBD1
TGTGCCAGCAGGGACAGGGTCCACGAGCAGTACTTC
CASRDRVHEQYF
>TRBJ1-3|TRBV14|once|TRBD1
TGTGCCAGCAGCCCACCCGGGACAGGGACTCTGCACACCATATATTTT
CASSPPGTGTLHTIYF
>TRBJ1-1|TRBV11-3|NA|NA
TGTGCCAGCACCCTGAAGCCGGACATTGAAGCTTTCTTT
CASTLKPDIEAFF
>TRBJ1-6|TRBV15|NA|NA
TGTGCCACCAGCCGGGGGAATTCACCCCTCCACTTT
CATSRGNSPLHF
>TRBJ1-2|TRBV2|NA|TRBD1
TGTGCCAGCCTCCTAGGACAGGGAGCTAACTATGGCTACACCTTC
CASLLGQGANYGYTF
>TRBJ2-3|TRBV27|NA|NA
TGTGCCAGCAGTTTAGGCTCGGGAGCTAGTGATACGCAGTATTTT
CASSLGSGASDTQYF
>TRBJ2-7|TRBV5-1|once|NA
TGCGCCAGCAGCCCGCGGGACAGAGACTACGAGCAGTACTTC
CASSPRDRDYEQYF
>TRBJ2-1|TRBV29-1|NA|TRBD1
TGCAGCGTTGTGTCACAGGGGTACAATGAGCAGTTCTTC
CSVVSQGYNEQFF
>TRBJ2-1|TRBV7-2|NA|TRBD2
TGTGCCAGCAGCTTACCAAAACTAGCGGAGCGTCACTACAATGAGCAGTTCTTC
CASSLPKLAERHYNEQFF
>TRBJ2-2|TRBV29-1|NA|TRBD1
TGCAGCGTCCCTAAAGGGGGCGCGGGCACCGGGGAGCTGTTTTTT
CSVPKGGAGTGELFF
>TRBJ2-2|TRBV5-5|NA|TRBD2
TGTGCCAGCAGCCACCGACTAGCGGGGAACACCGGGGAGCTGTTTTTT
CASSHRLAGNTGELFF
>TRBJ1-5|TRBV29-1|NA|TRBD1
TGCAGCGTCCGGACAGGGGATCAGCCCCAGCATTTT
CSVRTGDQPQHF
>TRBJ2-7|TRBV5-1|NA|TRBD1
TGCGCCAGCAGCTTGGCCCCCGGACAGGGTGGCGAGCAGTACTTC
CASSLAPGQGGEQYF
>TRBJ1-2|TRBV6-1|once|NA
TGTGCCAGCAGCGAGTATACTCCTAACTATGGCTACACCTTC
CASSEYTPNYGYTF
>TRBJ2-5|TRBV2|NA|NA
TGTGCCAGCAGTGGAAGAGGTGGGGGGATAGAGACCCAGTACTTC
CASSGRGGGIETQYF
>TRBJ2-2|TRBV5-4|NA|TRBD2
TGTGCCAGCCGACTAGCGTTGAACACCGGGGAGCTGTTTTTT
CASRLALNTGELFF
>TRBJ1-2|TRBV30|NA|TRBD1
TGTGCCTGGAGTGTGGGACAGGGTCGGTACTATGGCTACACCTTC
CAWSVGQGRYYGYTF
>TRBJ2-7|TRBV6-5|NA|NA
TGTGCCAGCAGTTACTCGAGGGGGAAGTACGAGCAGTACTTC
CASSYSRGKYEQYF
>TRBJ2-5|TRBV5-6|NA|TRBD2
TGTGCCAGCAGCTATGGACTAGCGGGGGTTCTCGGGGGAGAGACCCAGTACTTC
CASSYGLAGVLGGETQYF
>TRBJ2-1|TRBV7-2|NA|TRBD1
TGTGCCAGCAGCGCGCTGGGACAGGGTTACAATGAGCAGTTCTTC
CASSALGQGYNEQFF
>TRBJ1-1|TRBV28|few|TRBD1
TGTGCCAGCGATACCCCGGACAGGTGGGACACTGAAGCTTTCTTT
CASDTPDRWDTEAFF